The 12 T cell receptor beta chains given below trace back to one sample, sequenced in a study of T cells expressing NK-cell markers. TCRdb re-called the 5' RACE reads, yielding one record per CDR3 amino acid sequence without DNA. The table lists about 400,000 distinct CDR3 sequences, with roughly a tenth in the top ten. The sequencing sample was made of blood T cells: a sorted CD56 or NKG2C T cell subset, CD4+ or CD8+ T cells, or bulk PBMC T cells (not recorded which). These receptors all come from a woman in her forties or fifties in good health.

The chain recombines TRBV5-1 with TRBJ2-2; with no DNA, the TCRdb D assignment of TRBD2 cannot be verified. The CDR3 covers 14 residues. In germline, CDR1 is SGHRS, CDR2 YFSETQ. CDR3 sequence reads: CASSLVGHAGELFF. Supplemented by reference TRBV5-1 and TRBJ2-2, the full variable domain reads KAGVTQTPRYLIKTRGQQVTLSCSPISGHRSVSWYQQTPGQGLQFLFEYFSETQRNKGNFPGRFSGRQFSNSRSEMNVSTLELGDSALYLCASSLVGHAGELFFGEGSRLTVL.

The V gene is TRBV7-9, the J gene TRBJ1-4; there is no DNA to check the TCRdb D call of TRBD1. CDR1 is SEHNR and CDR2 is FQNEAQ in the germline V gene (reference sequence). CDR3 length equals 14 residues. CDR3 protein: CASSRGGREEKLFF.

V and J are TRBV20-1 and TRBJ2-3; TCRdb proposes TRBD1, but this gene call is untestable without DNA. The germline V gene has CDR1 DFQATT and CDR2 SNEGSKA (reference sequence). The CDR3 sequence is 11 residues long. The CDR3 is CSARARGAQYF.

This sequence joins TRBV4-1 and TRBJ2-7; TCRdb's assignment of TRBD1 cannot be checked, as there is no DNA. The germline gives CDR1 MGHRA, CDR2 YSYEKL. CDR3 length: 17 residues. The CDR3 loop is CASSHTRQGRIPYEQYF.

The rearrangement joins TRBV30 to TRBJ1-1. CDR1 is GTSNPN, CDR2 SVGIG, per germline (reference sequence). The length of the CDR3 is 14 residues. The CDR3 protein is CAWSLYKGSTEAFF.

V is TRBV25-1 and J is TRBJ2-7. The CDR3 loop spans 14 amino acids. Germline V lookup: CDR1 MGHDK, CDR2 SYGVNS. CDR3 protein: CASSESSVSYEQYF.

V and J are TRBV29-1 and TRBJ2-3; TCRdb reports TRBD1, a call that lacks DNA to check it against. The CDR3 sequence is 15 residues long. The germline V gene encodes CDR1 SQVTM and CDR2 ANQGSEA. The CDR3 here is CSVRAGNLGADTQYF.

The chain joins TRBV5-1 to TRBJ2-6; without DNA, the TCRdb call of TRBD2 cannot be checked. Germline CDR1 and CDR2: SGHRS and YFSETQ. The CDR3 is made up of 17 amino acids. CDR3 protein: CASSWVGGSSGANVLTF.

The chain is built from TRBV12-3 or TRBV12-4 and TRBJ2-3. The CDR3 sequence is 16 residues long. CDR3 amino acids: CASSLAGEVSTDTQYF.

The chain has TRBV24-1 and TRBJ1-1. CDR3 size: 12 residues. In germline, CDR1 is KGHDR, CDR2 SFDVKD. The CDR3 region is CATSGIGTEAFF.

The chain employs TRBV30 and TRBJ2-2; the D call from TCRdb, TRBD1, cannot be confirmed without DNA. The V gene's germline CDR1 is GTSNPN and CDR2 SVGIG (reference sequence). This CDR3 spans 15 amino acids. CDR3 protein: CAWSVKRPQTGELFF.

The rearrangement links TRBV27 to TRBJ2-5; without DNA, the TCRdb call of TRBD1 cannot be checked. The V gene's germline CDR1 is MNHEY and CDR2 SMNVEV (reference sequence). The length of the CDR3 is 13 residues. Here the CDR3 reads CAVRGHEQETQYF.